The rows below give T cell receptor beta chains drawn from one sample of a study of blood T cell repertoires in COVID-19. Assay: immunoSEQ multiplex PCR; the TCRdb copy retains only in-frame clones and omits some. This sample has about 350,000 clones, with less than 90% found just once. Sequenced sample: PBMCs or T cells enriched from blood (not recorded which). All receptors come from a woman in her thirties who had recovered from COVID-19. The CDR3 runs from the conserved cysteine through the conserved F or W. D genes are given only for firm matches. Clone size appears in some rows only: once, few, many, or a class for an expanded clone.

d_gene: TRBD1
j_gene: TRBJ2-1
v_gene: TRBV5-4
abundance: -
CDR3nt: TGTGCCAGCAGCCCTCGGACCGGGACAGGCCCATATGAGCAGTTCTTC
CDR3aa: CASSPRTGTGPYEQFF

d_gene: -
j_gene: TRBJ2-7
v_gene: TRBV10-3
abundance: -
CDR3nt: TGTGCCATCAGTGCAGGGTACGAGCAGTACTTC
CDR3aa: CAISAGYEQYF

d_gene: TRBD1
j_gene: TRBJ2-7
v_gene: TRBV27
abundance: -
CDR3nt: TGTGCCAGCAGTTCGTCCGGGACAGGACCCTACGAGCAGTACTTC
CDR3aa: CASSSSGTGPYEQYF

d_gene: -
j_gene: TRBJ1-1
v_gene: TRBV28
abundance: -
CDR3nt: TGTGCCAGCAGTTTACAAACAGGGTCTAACACTGAAGCTTTCTTT
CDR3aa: CASSLQTGSNTEAFF

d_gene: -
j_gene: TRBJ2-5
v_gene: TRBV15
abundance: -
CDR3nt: TGTGCCACCAGCCTCTTGCCGGGGGGCCTTAACCAAGAGACCCAGTACTTC
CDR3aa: CATSLLPGGLNQETQYF

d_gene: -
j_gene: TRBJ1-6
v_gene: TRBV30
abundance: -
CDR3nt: TGTGCCTGGAGTTCGACTATCCACTTT
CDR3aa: CAWSSTIHF

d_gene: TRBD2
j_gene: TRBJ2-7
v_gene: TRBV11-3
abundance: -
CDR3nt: TGTGCCAGCAGCTTAGAGGGAGGGATTCACGAGCAGTACTTC
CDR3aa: CASSLEGGIHEQYF

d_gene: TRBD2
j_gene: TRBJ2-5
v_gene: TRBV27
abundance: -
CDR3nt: TGTGCCAGCAGTTTCGACCCTCCCGGCGGGGGTCAAAGGACCCAGTACTTC
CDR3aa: CASSFDPPGGGQRTQYF

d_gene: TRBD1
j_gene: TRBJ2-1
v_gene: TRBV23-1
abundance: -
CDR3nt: TGCGCCAGCAGTCAATCCAAGGGCAGGGGGTTAACCTACAATGAGCAGTTCTTC
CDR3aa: CASSQSKGRGLTYNEQFF

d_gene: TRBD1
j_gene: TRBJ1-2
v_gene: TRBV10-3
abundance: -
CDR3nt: TGTGCCATCACCGCCCAGGGGGAATCTGGCTACACCTTC
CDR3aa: CAITAQGESGYTF

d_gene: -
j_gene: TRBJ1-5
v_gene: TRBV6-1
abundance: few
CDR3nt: TGTGCCAGCAGTGAATCCCCCCGGGTTCGGCCCCAGCATTTT
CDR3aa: CASSESPRVRPQHF

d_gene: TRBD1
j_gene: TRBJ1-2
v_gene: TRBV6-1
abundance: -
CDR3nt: TGTGCCAGCAGTGCCCTTAAAACCCGGGACAGGGGGTTCGGCTACACCTTC
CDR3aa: CASSALKTRDRGFGYTF

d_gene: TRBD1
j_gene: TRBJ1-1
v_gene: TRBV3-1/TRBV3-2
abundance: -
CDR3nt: TGTGCCAGCAGCCAACAGGGACAGGGTGGAACTGAAGCTTTCTTT
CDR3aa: CASSQQGQGGTEAFF

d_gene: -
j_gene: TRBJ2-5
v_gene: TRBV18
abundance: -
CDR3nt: TGTGCCAGCTCACCACGGCCAGGGGTAGGAGAGACCCAGTACTTC
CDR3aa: CASSPRPGVGETQYF

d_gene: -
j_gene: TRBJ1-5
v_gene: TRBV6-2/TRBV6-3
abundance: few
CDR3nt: TGTGCCAGCAGTTACGACAGCCTCAATCAGCCCCAGCATTTT
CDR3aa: CASSYDSLNQPQHF

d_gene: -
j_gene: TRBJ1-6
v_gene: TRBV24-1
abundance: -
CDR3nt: TGTGCCACCAGTGATTTGCACAAGGGGACTCCTACCTCACCCCTCCACTTT
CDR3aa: CATSDLHKGTPTSPLHF

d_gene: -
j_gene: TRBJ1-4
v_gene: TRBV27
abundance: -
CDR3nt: TGTGCCAGCAGTCGGACAACAACTAATGAAAAACTGTTTTTT
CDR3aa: CASSRTTTNEKLFF

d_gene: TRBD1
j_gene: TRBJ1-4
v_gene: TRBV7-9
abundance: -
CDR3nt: TGTGCCAGCAGCTTCGGGGACAGGGTTGGTGAAAAACTGTTTTTT
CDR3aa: CASSFGDRVGEKLFF

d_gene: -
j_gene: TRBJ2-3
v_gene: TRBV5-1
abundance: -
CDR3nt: TGCGCCAGCAGCCTGACACTAGGGCACATCACAGATACGCAGTATTTT
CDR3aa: CASSLTLGHITDTQYF

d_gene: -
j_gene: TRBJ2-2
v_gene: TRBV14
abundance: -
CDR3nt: TGTGCCAGCAGCCACCCCAGGGGACAGAACACCGGGGAGCTGTTTTTT
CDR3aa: CASSHPRGQNTGELFF

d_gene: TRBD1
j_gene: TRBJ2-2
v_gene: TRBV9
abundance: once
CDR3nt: TGTGCCAGCAGCGTCCCCTCAGGGGGCGCCGGGGAGCTGTTTTTT
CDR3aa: CASSVPSGGAGELFF

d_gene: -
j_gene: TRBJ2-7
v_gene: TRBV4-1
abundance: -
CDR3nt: TGCGCCAGCAGCCAAGGGGCTTTGGGCAGGGGCTACGAGCAGTACTTC
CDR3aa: CASSQGALGRGYEQYF

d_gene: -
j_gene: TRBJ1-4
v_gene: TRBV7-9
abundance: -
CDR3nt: TGTGCCAGCAGCTTTCCAGACAGATCAACTAATGAAAAACTGTTTTTT
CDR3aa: CASSFPDRSTNEKLFF

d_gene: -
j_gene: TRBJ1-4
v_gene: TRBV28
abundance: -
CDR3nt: TGTGCCAGCAGCGAGACACCCCAATCTGAAAAACTGTTTTTT
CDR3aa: CASSETPQSEKLFF

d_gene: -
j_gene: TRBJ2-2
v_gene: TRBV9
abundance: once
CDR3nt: TGTGCCAGCAGCGTAGCCGGACAGTTGACCGGGGAGCTGTTTTTT
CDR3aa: CASSVAGQLTGELFF

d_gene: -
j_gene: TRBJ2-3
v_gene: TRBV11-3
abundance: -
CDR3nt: TGTGCCAGCAGCTTCCGGGGGGCGGATACGCAGTATTTT
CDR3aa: CASSFRGADTQYF

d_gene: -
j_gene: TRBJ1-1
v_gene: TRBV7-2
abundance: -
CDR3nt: TGTGCCAGCAGCTTAGCACGGAGTGAAGCTTTCTTT
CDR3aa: CASSLARSEAFF

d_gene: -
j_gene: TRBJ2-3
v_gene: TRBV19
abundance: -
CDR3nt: TGTGCCAGTAGTGCCTCTCGGGATTCTAGCACAGATACGCAGTATTTT
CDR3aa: CASSASRDSSTDTQYF

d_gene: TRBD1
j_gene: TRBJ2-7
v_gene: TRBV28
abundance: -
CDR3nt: TGTGCCAGTAGACAGGGTAACCTCTACGAGCAGTACTTC
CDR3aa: CASRQGNLYEQYF

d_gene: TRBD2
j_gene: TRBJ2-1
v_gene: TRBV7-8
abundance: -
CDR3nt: TGTGCCAGCAGCTTCAGCAAAAAGCAAGCGGGGGCCCGAAGGAGTGAGCAGTTCTTC
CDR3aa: CASSFSKKQAGARRSEQFF

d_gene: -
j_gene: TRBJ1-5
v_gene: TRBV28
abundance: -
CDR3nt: TGTGCCAGCGGAACAGGTGTTATCAATCAGCCCCAGCATTTT
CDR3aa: CASGTGVINQPQHF

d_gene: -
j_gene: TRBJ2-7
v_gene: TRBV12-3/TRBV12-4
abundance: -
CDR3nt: TGTGCCAGCAGGCGGGACAGCTACGAGCAGTACTTC
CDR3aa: CASRRDSYEQYF

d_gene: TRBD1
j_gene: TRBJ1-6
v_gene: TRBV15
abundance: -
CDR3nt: TGTGCCACCAGCAGTCCGACAGGGGCTAATTCACCCCTCCACTTT
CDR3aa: CATSSPTGANSPLHF